This T cell receptor (beta chain) was captured by sequencing in a study of blood T cell repertoires in COVID-19. Study information: In each case, the material was cDNA or gDNA derived from T cells, B-cell-depleted T cells, or PBMCs.

As processed by the authors: The authors estimated nucleated cell counts from reference gene primer amplification. Profiling relied on immunoSEQ multiplex PCR, and the TCRdb table lists in-frame clones only, not all of them. That table gives V, J and clone size, and the DNA gave D and trimming. This sample yields about 76,000 clones, of which roughly 80% are seen a single time; 15% to 20% belongs to the top ten. In germline, CDR1 is MGHRA, CDR2 YSYEKL. The CDR3 extends over 13 amino acids. V lost 5 bases and J 6 bases, leaving 12 bases between the germline ends. The sequence derives from a woman aged 60 to 75 with acute or convalescent COVID-19. The chain is built from TRBV4-1 and TRBJ2-3; D is unclear. Sequenced: peripheral blood. Here the CDR3 reads CASSLSTWDTQYF. Here the CDR3 DNA reads TGCGCCAGCAGCTTAAGCACTTGGGATACGCAGTATTTT.